What follows is one T cell receptor (beta chain) and its context. V was shortened by 5 bases and J by 0 bases, with 13 bases between the two germline ends. The germline V gene has CDR1 SGHAT and CDR2 FQDESV (reference sequence). CDR3 length equals 15 residues. The sample originates from a study of T cell changes during pregnancy in multiple sclerosis. Data came from immunoSEQ multiplex PCR; TCRdb stores just in-frame clones and leaves some out. Of 85,000 to 130,000 clones in the sample, roughly nine tenths were seen once. Sequenced material: peripheral blood, taken before pregnancy. This sequence joins TRBV11-1 and TRBJ2-5, with a tentative D call TRBD2 (5 bases). This clonotype was obtained from a female donor with multiple sclerosis, enrolled in a pregnancy study. In nucleotides, the CDR3 is TGTGCCAGCAGCAACCGGGCGAGGGACCAAGAGACCCAGTACTTC. It is translated as CASSNRARDQETQYF.